Sequencing of this T cell receptor (beta chain) was carried out in a study of blood T cell repertoires in COVID-19. Profiling relied on immunoSEQ multiplex PCR, and the TCRdb table lists in-frame clones only, not all of them. This table holds around 290,000 clones, roughly 90% found once. This CDR3 is built from 12 residues. With 3 bases removed from V and 9 bases from J, the gap between germline ends came to 11 bases. This rearrangement joins TRBV12-3 or TRBV12-4 to TRBJ1-2; the D gene is possibly TRBD1 (5 bases). This receptor was taken from a woman aged 25 to 39 with COVID-19, enrolled during active disease. Sequenced sample: peripheral blood. DNA of the CDR3: TGTGCCAGCAGTTTGGGGGGAAGACGCTACACCTTC. Protein product: CASSLGGRRYTF.